The next 2 T cell receptor beta chains were all read from a single sample in a study of identical twins. MiXCR, run by TCRdb on the 5' RACE reads, gives a single entry per CDR3 protein. The profile shows more than 1.5 million distinct CDR3 sequences, about 32% of them singletons. The specimen was cord blood. The receptors derive from a newborn girl in good health.

A remark on this clonotype: At one boundary the junction diverges from the germline segment, which might be a read error. The rearrangement uses TRBV20-1 and TRBJ1-2; no firm D call. Germline assignment: CDR1 DFQATT and CDR2 SNEGSKA (reference sequence). There are 15 residues in the CDR3. The CDR3 loop reads CSARDREGRNYGSTF. CDR3 in DNA: TGCAGTGCTAGAGATAGGGAGGGCCGTAACTATGGCTCCACCTTC.

This clonotype was seen only a few times. The CDR3 DNA is TGTGCCAGCAGTCCCAATCTGTGGACAGGGCGGACTGAAGCTTTCTTT. Its translation: CASSPNLWTGRTEAFF. The chain joins TRBV12-3 or TRBV12-4 to TRBJ1-1; 8 bases agree with TRBD1. The CDR3 totals 16 residues. With V trimmed by 5 bases and J by 5 bases, 13 bases remained unmatched.